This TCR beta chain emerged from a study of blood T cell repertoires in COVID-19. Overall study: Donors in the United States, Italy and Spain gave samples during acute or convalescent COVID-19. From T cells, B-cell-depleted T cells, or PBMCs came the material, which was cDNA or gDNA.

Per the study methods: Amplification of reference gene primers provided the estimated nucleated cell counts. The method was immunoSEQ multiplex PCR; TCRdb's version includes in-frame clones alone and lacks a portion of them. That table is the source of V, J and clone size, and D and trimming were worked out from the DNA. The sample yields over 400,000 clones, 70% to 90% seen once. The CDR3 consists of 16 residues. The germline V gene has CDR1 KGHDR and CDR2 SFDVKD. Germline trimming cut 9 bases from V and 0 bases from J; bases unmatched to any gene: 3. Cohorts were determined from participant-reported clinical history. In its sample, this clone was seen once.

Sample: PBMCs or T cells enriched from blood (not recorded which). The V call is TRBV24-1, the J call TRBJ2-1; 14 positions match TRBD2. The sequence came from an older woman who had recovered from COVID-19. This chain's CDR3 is CATSTSGGGSYNEQFF. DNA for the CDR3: TGTGCCACCTCGACTAGCGGGGGGGGCTCCTACAATGAGCAGTTCTTC.